The T cell receptor beta chain under discussion was sequenced for a study of blood T cell repertoires in COVID-19. Study in general: In each case, the material was cDNA or gDNA derived from T cells, B-cell-depleted T cells, or PBMCs.

Original methodology: The assay estimated nucleated cells by amplifying reference gene primers. Sequencing was performed with immunoSEQ multiplex PCR; in TCRdb, only in-frame clones are kept and a portion is missing. V and J calls and clone size are given by that table; D and trimming were obtained from the DNA. The sample yields 150,000 to 200,000 clones, roughly nine tenths seen once. This clone came up a few times. Germline assignment: CDR1 SGDLS and CDR2 YYNGEE. The CDR3 loop spans 17 amino acids. Trimming cost V 1 base and J 0 bases, with 14 bases left between them. Sequencing input: peripheral blood. This TCR was sampled from a human donor in a cohort sampled during active COVID-19. This rearrangement joins TRBV9 to TRBJ2-1, with D possibly being TRBD2 (6 bases). Here the CDR3 reads CASSVSSVAVSYNEQFF. The DNA of the CDR3 is TGTGCCAGCAGCGTAAGCTCCGTAGCGGTCTCCTACAATGAGCAGTTCTTC.